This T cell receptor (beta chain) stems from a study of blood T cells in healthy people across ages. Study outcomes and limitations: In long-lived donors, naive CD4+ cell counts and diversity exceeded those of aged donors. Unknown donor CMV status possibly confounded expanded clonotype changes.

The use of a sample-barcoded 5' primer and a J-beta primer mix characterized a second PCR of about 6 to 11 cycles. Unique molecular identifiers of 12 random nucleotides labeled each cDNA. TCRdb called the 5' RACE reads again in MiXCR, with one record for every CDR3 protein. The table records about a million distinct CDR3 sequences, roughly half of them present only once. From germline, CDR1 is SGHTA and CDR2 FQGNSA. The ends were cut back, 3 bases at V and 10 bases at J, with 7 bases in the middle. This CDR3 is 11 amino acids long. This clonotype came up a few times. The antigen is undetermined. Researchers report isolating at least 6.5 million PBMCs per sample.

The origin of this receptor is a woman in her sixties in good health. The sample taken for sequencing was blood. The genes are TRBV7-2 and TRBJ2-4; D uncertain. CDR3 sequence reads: CASSLGMIQYF. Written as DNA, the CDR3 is TGTGCCAGCAGCTTGGGGATGATTCAGTACTTC.